This passage covers 9 T cell receptor beta chains from one sample sequenced in a study of control samples from healthy donors and cancer patients. Sequencing was performed with immunoSEQ multiplex PCR; in TCRdb, only in-frame clones are kept and a portion is missing. Seen here are fewer than 500,000 clones, around 90% observed once, and the top ten hold 5% to 7%. The sample consisted of PBMCs. Source of these receptors: a man between 40 and 49 years old with head and neck cancer.

This chain connects TRBV20-1 to TRBJ2-6, with D unresolved. Germline assignment: CDR1 DFQATT and CDR2 SNEGSKA (reference sequence). Trimming took 3 bases from V and 0 from J, leaving 15 bases between them. The CDR3 extends over 17 amino acids. CDR3 residues: CSASETTSVSGANVLTF. CDR3 nucleotide sequence: TGCAGTGCTAGTGAAACAACCTCCGTCTCTGGGGCCAACGTCCTGACTTTC.

CDR3 loop: CSAQGARLAGPPGRETQYF. The CDR3 bases are TGCAGCGCGCAGGGGGCGCGGCTAGCGGGACCACCTGGGCGAGAGACCCAGTACTTC. V and J are TRBV29-1 and TRBJ2-5, with D maybe TRBD2 (9 bases). CDR1 and CDR2 from the germline V gene are SQVTM and ANQGSEA. V lost 7 bases to trimming and J lost 4 bases, with 34 bases between them. The CDR3 covers 19 residues.

This chain links TRBV4-3 with TRBJ2-3; 10 positions agree with TRBD2. The V segment lost 0 bases and the J segment 3 bases; nucleotides outside the gene matches: 6. The CDR3 is 17 residues long. Germline V CDR1 and CDR2: LGHNA, YSLEER. This CDR3 reads CASSQDSGGPLTDTQYF. CDR3 DNA: TGCGCCAGCAGCCAAGATAGCGGGGGGCCCTTAACAGATACGCAGTATTTT.

This sequence joins TRBV9 and TRBJ2-5; D unresolved. Germline V gene sequence: CDR1 SGDLS, CDR2 YYNGEE. V was cut by 4 bases and J by 1 base, with 14 bases left in between. The CDR3 covers 15 residues. As DNA, the CDR3 is TGTGCCAGCAGCTCAGACCTTCGTTCCCAAGAGACCCAGTACTTC. Translation gives CASSSDLRSQETQYF.

This clone appeared a single time. V gene TRBV6-4 combines with J gene TRBJ2-1; no clear D gene. The ends were cut back, 2 bases at V and 8 bases at J, with 10 bases in the middle. This CDR3 has 13 residues. CDR1 and CDR2 from the germline V gene are MRHNA and SNTAGT. Written as DNA, the CDR3 is TGTGCCAGCAGTGACGGCTGGCATCATGAGCAGTTCTTC. Encoded protein: CASSDGWHHEQFF.

In its sample, this clone was seen once. V gene TRBV10-1 combines with J gene TRBJ2-7; D ambiguous. Germline V CDR1 and CDR2: WNHNN, SYGVQD (reference sequence). The V end lost 3 bases, the J end lost 8 bases, and 17 bases lay between the germline ends. The CDR3 consists of 14 residues. The chain's CDR3 is CASSDGSFNSKQYF. The CDR3, as DNA: TGCGCCAGCAGTGATGGTTCCTTCAATTCAAAGCAGTACTTC.

The chain uses TRBV15 and TRBJ2-2; weak D call: TRBD2 (7 bases). CDR3 length equals 16 residues. The germline gives CDR1 LNHNV, CDR2 YYDKDF (reference sequence). V lost 6 bases, J lost 3 bases, and 17 bases lay in between. CDR3 protein: CATSRRGGADTGELFF. The CDR3 DNA reads TGTGCCACCAGTCGGAGGGGGGGCGCAGACACCGGGGAGCTGTTTTTT.

This chain connects TRBV6-6 to TRBJ1-1; D uncertain. The germline V gene encodes CDR1 MNHNY and CDR2 SVGAGI (reference sequence). Trimming cost V 3 bases and J 1 base, with 6 bases left between them. The CDR3 has 13 residues. CDR3 sequence (DNA): TGTGCCAGCAGTTATGAACAGAACACTGAAGCTTTCTTT. Translation gives CASSYEQNTEAFF.

The chain couples TRBV5-6 to TRBJ2-1; 8 bases fit TRBD2. J gave up 8 bases and V 4 bases, and 14 bases lay outside the gene matches. Germline CDR1 is SGHDT and CDR2 is YYEEEE. The CDR3 length is 16 residues. CDR3 bases: TGTGCCAGCAGCCAGGCGGGACTAGGGGGTAGGGATGAGCAGTTCTTC. Protein sequence: CASSQAGLGGRDEQFF.